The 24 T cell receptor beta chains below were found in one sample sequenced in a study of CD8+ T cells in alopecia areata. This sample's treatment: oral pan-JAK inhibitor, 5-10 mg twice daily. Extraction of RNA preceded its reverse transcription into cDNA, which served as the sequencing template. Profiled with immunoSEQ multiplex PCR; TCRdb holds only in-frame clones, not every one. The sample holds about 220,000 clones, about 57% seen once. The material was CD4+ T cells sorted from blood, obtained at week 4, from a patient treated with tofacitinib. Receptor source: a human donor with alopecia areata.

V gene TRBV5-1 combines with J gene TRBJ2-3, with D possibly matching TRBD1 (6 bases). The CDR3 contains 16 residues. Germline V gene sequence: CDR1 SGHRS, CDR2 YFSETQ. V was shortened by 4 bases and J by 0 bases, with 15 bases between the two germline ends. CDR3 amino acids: CASSRGGGTSTDTQYF. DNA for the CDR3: TGCGCCAGCAGCCGTGGGGGCGGTACTAGCACAGATACGCAGTATTTT.

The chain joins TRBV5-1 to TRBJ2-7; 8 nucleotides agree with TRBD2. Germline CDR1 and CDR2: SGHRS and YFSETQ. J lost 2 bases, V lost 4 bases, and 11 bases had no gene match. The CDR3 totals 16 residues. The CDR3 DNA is TGCGCCAGCAGCCCTTCGGGGCGGGGGGATCCCTACGAGCAGTACTTC. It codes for CASSPSGRGDPYEQYF. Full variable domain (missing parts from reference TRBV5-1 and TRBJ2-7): KAGVTQTPRYLIKTRGQQVTLSCSPISGHRSVSWYQQTPGQGLQFLFEYFSETQRNKGNFPGRFSGRQFSNSRSEMNVSTLELGDSALYLCASSPSGRGDPYEQYFGPGTRLTVT.

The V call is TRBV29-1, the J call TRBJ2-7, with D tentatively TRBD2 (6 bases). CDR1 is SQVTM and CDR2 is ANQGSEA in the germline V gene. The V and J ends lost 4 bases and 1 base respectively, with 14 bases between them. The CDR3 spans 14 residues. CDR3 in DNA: TGCAGCGTTGTACCGGGACTGGCATCCTACGAGCAGTACTTC. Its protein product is CSVVPGLASYEQYF.

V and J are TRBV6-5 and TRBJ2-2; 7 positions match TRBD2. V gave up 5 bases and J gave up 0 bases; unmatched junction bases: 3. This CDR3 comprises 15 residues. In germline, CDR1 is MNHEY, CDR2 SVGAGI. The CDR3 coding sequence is TGTGCCAGCAGTCAGCGGGGCGCGAACACCGGGGAGCTGTTTTTT. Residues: CASSQRGANTGELFF.

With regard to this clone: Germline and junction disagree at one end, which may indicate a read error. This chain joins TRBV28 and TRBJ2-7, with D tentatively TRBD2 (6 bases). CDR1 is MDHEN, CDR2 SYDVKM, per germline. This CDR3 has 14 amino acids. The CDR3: CASIPSGLSYTRDF. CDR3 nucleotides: TGTGCCAGCATCCCCAGCGGGTTATCCTACACACGAGACTTC.

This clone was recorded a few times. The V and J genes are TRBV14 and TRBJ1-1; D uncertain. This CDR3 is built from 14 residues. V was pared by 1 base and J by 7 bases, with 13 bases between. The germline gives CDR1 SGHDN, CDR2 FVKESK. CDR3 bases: TGTGCCAGCAGCCAAGGCCGTCGTCGGGATGAAGCTTTCTTT. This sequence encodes CASSQGRRRDEAFF. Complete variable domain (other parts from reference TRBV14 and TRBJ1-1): EAGVTQFPSHSVIEKGQTVTLRCDPISGHDNLYWYRRVMGKEIKFLLHFVKESKQDESGMPNNRFLAERTGGTYSTLKVQPAELEDSGVYFCASSQGRRRDEAFFGQGTRLTVV.

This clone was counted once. CDR3 nucleotides: TGTGCCAGCAGCTTGAGACCGAACACTGAAGCTTTCTTT. It codes for CASSLRPNTEAFF. The genes are TRBV5-6 and TRBJ1-1; unclear D gene. Per germline, CDR1 SGHDT and CDR2 YYEEEE. This CDR3 has 13 amino acids. Trimming shortened V by 1 base and J by 1 base, and 5 bases separated the two germline ends. Based on the CDR3 plus reference TRBV5-6 and TRBJ1-1, the full variable domain is DAGVTQSPTHLIKTRGQQVTLRCSPKSGHDTVSWYQQALGQGPQFIFQYYEEEERQRGNFPDRFSGHQFPNYSSELNVNALLLGDSALYLCASSLRPNTEAFFGQGTRLTVV.

CDR3 protein: CAWSVGEGRYQPQHF. The DNA for the CDR3 is TGTGCCTGGAGTGTAGGGGAGGGGAGGTATCAGCCCCAGCATTTT. This chain connects TRBV30 to TRBJ1-5; perhaps TRBD1 as D (5 bases). Per the germline V gene, CDR1 is GTSNPN and CDR2 is SVGIG (reference sequence). CDR3 length: 15 amino acids. V lost 0 bases and J 5 bases, leaving 14 bases between the germline ends.

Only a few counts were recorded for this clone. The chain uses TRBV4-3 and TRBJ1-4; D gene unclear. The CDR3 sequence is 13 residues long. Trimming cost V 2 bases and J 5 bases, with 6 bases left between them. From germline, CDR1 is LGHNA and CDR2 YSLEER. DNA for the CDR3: TGCGCCAGCAGCCAAACGAGGAATGAAAAACTGTTTTTT. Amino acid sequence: CASSQTRNEKLFF.

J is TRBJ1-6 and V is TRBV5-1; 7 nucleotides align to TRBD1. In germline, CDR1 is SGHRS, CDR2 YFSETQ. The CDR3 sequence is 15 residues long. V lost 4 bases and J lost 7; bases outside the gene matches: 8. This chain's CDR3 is CASSPEPGQNSPLHF. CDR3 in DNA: TGCGCCAGCAGCCCGGAACCGGGACAGAATTCACCCCTCCACTTT.

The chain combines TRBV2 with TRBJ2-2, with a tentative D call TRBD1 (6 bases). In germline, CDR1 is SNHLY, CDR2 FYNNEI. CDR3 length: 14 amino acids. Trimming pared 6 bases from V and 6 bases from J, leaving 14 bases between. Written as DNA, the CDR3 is TGTGCCAGCAGAGACTACAGGGATTCCGGGGAGCTGTTTTTT. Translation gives CASRDYRDSGELFF. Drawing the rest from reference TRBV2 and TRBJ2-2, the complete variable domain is EPEVTQTPSHQVTQMGQEVILRCVPISNHLYFYWYRQILGQKVEFLVSFYNNEISEKSEIFDDQFSVERPDGSNFTLKIRSTKLEDSAMYFCASRDYRDSGELFFGEGSRLTVL.

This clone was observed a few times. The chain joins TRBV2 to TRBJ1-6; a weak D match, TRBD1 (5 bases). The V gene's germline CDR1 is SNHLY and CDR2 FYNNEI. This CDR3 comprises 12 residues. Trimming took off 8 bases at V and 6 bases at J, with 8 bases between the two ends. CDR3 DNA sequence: TGTGCCAGCCGGGGCAGTAATTCACCCCTCCACTTT. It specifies CASRGSNSPLHF.

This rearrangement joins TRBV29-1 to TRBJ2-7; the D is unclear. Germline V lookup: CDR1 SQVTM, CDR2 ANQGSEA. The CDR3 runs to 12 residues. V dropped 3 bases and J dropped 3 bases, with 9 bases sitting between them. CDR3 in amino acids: CSVDDGFYEQYF. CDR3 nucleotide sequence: TGCAGCGTTGATGACGGATTCTACGAGCAGTACTTC.

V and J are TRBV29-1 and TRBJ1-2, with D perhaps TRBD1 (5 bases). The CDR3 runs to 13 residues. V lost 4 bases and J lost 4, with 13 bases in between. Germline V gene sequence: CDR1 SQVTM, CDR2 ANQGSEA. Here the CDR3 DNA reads TGCAGCGTTGTTCCGGGGGAGGGCTATGGCTACACCTTC. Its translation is CSVVPGEGYGYTF.

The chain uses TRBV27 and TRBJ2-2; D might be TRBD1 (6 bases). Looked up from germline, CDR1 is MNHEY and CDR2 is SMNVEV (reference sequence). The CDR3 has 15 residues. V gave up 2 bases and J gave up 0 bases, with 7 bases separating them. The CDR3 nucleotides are TGTGCCAGCAGTTTAGGGACAACGAACACCGGGGAGCTGTTTTTT. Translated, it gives CASSLGTTNTGELFF.

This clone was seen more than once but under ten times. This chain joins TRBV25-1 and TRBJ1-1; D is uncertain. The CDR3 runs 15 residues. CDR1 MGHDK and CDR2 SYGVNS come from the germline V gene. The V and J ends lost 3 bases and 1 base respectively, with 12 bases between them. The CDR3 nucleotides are TGTGCCAGCAGTGACCATTTAGGGAAGAACACTGAAGCTTTCTTT. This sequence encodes CASSDHLGKNTEAFF.

CDR3 protein: CASSRPHRTSGGDTNTGELFF. The CDR3 DNA reads TGTGCCAGCAGCCGACCGCACAGAACTAGCGGGGGGGACACGAACACCGGGGAGCTGTTTTTT. The chain is built from TRBV4-2 and TRBJ2-2; 13 nucleotides align to TRBD2. CDR1 is LGHNA and CDR2 is YNFKEQ in the germline V gene. The CDR3 is 21 amino acids. Unmatched junction bases numbered 14, after V lost 4 bases and J lost 0 bases.

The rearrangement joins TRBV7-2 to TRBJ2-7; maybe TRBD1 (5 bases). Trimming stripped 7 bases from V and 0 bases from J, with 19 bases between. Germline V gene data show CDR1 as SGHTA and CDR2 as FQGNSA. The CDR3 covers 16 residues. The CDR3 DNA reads TGTGCCAGCATCAAGAGGTTTCGGACATACTCCTACGAGCAGTACTTC. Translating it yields CASIKRFRTYSYEQYF.

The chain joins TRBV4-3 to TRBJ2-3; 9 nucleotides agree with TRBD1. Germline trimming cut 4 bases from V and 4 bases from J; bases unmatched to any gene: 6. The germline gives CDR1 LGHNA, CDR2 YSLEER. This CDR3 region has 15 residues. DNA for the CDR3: TGCGCCAGCAGCCGGGACAGGGAGTACGCAGATACGCAGTATTTT. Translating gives CASSRDREYADTQYF.

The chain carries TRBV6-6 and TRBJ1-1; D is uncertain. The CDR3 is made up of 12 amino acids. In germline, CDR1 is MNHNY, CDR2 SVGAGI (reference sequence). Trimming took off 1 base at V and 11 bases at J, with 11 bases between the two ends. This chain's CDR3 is CASSYFGEKAFF. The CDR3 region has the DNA TGTGCCAGCAGTTACTTTGGGGAGAAGGCTTTCTTT.

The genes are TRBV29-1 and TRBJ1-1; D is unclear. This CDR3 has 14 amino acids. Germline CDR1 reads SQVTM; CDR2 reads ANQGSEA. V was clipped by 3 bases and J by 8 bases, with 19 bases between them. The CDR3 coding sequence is TGCAGCGTTGACGCGACGTACTCTTTATCCGAAGCTTTCTTT. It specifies CSVDATYSLSEAFF.

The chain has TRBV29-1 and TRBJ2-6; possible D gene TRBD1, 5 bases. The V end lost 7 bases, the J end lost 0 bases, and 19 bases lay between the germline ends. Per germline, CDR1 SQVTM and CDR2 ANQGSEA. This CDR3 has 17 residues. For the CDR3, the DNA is TGCAGCGCAACTCAGGGATTGGCGAGCTCTGGGGCCAACGTCCTGACTTTC. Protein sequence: CSATQGLASSGANVLTF. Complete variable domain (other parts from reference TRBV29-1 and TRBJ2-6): SAVISQKPSRDICQRGTSLTIQCQVDSQVTMMFWYRQQPGQSLTLIATANQGSEATYESGFVIDKFPISRPNLTFSTLTVSNMSPEDSSIYLCSATQGLASSGANVLTFGAGSRLTVL.

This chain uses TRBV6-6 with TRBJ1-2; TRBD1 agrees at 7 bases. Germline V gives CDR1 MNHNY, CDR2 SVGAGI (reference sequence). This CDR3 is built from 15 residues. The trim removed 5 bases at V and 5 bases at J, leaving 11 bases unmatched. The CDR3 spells CASSNDGQAKYGYTF. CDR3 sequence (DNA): TGTGCCAGCAGTAATGATGGACAGGCAAAATATGGCTACACCTTC.

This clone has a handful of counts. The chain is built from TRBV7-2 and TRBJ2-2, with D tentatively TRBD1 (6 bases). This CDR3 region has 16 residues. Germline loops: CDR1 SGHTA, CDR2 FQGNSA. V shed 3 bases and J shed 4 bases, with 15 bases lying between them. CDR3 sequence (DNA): TGTGCCAGCAGCTTTTTTGGGGGCGTCGGCACCGGGGAGCTGTTTTTT. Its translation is CASSFFGGVGTGELFF.